This TCR beta chain comes out of a study of OX40 agonist ivuxolimab in advanced cancers. Profiling relied on immunoSEQ multiplex PCR, and the TCRdb table lists in-frame clones only, not all of them. Among about 49,000 clones listed, about 85% were seen once. The sequence was obtained from an adult with an advanced solid tumor such as melanoma, head and neck, liver or kidney cancer. This sample comprised CD4+ or CD8+ T cells sorted from blood, obtained in a trial of the OX40 agonist ivuxolimab.

In DNA form, the CDR3 reads TGTGCCAGCAGCTCCCCGACAGGGAGAGAGACCCAGTACTTC. As protein: CASSSPTGRETQYF. The chain has TRBV5-6 and TRBJ2-5; TRBD1 matches 7 bases. The length of the CDR3 is 14 residues. V lost 3 bases and J lost 4; bases outside the gene matches: 6. CDR1 SGHDT and CDR2 YYEEEE come from the germline V gene.